These T cell receptor beta chains were read from a single sample in a study of CD8 T cells in ankylosing spondylitis. Using its own MiXCR run on the 5' RACE reads, TCRdb lists one record per CDR3 protein. The sample contains 450,000 or so distinct CDR3 sequences, 20% to 30% of which appear only once. The sample was blood, either unsorted or a sorted T cell fraction (not recorded which). These receptor sequences come from a male donor with ankylosing spondylitis. Both conserved end residues are part of each CDR3.

TRBJ2-7,16,TRBV19,CASSRTGAGQTYEQYF
TRBJ2-1,15,TRBV19,CASSTASGRSNEQFF
TRBJ1-4,15,TRBV5-1,CASSRKTGGNEKLFF
TRBJ2-6,17,TRBV3-1,CASSHNRASSGANVLTF
TRBJ1-5,15,TRBV12-3/TRBV12-4,CASSYGGARNQPQHF
TRBJ1-4,13,TRBV20-1,CSARRQTNEKLFF
TRBJ1-1,17,TRBV29-1,CSVEAFGGVIMNTEAFF
TRBJ2-3,15,TRBV7-2,CASSLGLAVPSAQYF
TRBJ2-1,11,TRBV6-6,CASSIGNEQFF
TRBJ1-1,13,TRBV20-1,CSARGTGWTEAFF
TRBJ2-4,13,TRBV20-1,CSAQDRGEGIQYF
TRBJ2-3,14,TRBV12-5,CASGQTSGSDTQYF
TRBJ1-2,13,TRBV6-1,CASSEARPYGYTF
TRBJ2-7,13,TRBV29-1,CSALLQYSYEQYF
TRBJ2-2,16,TRBV12-3/TRBV12-4,CASSLQGGSNTGELFF
TRBJ2-2,15,TRBV10-3,CAISEKQGGTGELFF
TRBJ2-7,13,TRBV29-1,CSVVIGGYYEQYF
TRBJ2-1,14,TRBV7-9,CASSLGAANNEQFF
TRBJ2-3,18,TRBV6-1,CASSETRLAGVKTDTQYF
TRBJ2-7,14,TRBV7-9,CASSLGQLTYEQYF
TRBJ2-1,15,TRBV5-1,CASSSSGPTYNEQFF
TRBJ1-5,16,TRBV12-3/TRBV12-4,CASSTRQGLGNQPQHF
TRBJ2-3,15,TRBV3-1,CASSRGLSSTDTQYF
TRBJ2-1,16,TRBV7-2,CASSLVLGLAVGEQFF
TRBJ2-7,13,TRBV2,CASRGTFSYEQYF
TRBJ2-4,15,TRBV15,CATSRSGGAGNIQYF
TRBJ1-5,14,TRBV6-1,CASSGGQDNQPQHF
TRBJ1-1,16,TRBV5-1,CASSLNGQGEYTEAFF
TRBJ2-5,16,TRBV20-1,CSAPRGTSGRRETQYF
TRBJ2-3,15,TRBV20-1,CSARDGLAGADTQYF
TRBJ2-5,15,TRBV24-1,CATSDPAGGGETQYF
TRBJ1-2,16,TRBV12-3/TRBV12-4,CASGTGGAWANYGYTF
TRBJ2-1,16,TRBV5-4,CASSSGQPSSYNEQFF
TRBJ2-6,16,TRBV5-1,CASADRTFSGANVLTF
TRBJ2-2,13,TRBV2,CASNQQGARELFF
TRBJ1-4,14,TRBV6-1,CASRVGQIGGKLFF
TRBJ2-1,14,TRBV20-1,CSARVLGRVDEQFF
TRBJ1-5,14,TRBV3-1,CASSQPGRNQPQHF
TRBJ1-1,13,TRBV6-1,CASSADRVTEAFF
TRBJ2-2,16,TRBV7-2,CASSSPGTSGTGELFF
TRBJ2-3,16,TRBV20-1,CSAAGSPAGATDTQYF
TRBJ2-1,19,TRBV4-2,CASSQDPASGRAGYNEQFF
TRBJ2-3,15,TRBV20-1,CSAVTSGPSTDTQYF
TRBJ1-4,15,TRBV20-1,CSAAYRQGLNEKLFF
TRBJ2-2,15,TRBV7-9,CASSLDLRYTGELFF
TRBJ1-1,13,TRBV29-1,CSVSRLGDTEAFF
TRBJ1-5,12,TRBV12-3/TRBV12-4,CASSGGYQPQHF
TRBJ2-1,14,TRBV3-1,CASTRQSSCNEQFF
TRBJ2-3,16,TRBV7-9,CASSLPNSASTDTQYF
TRBJ1-2,16,TRBV11-2,CASSLDSGTGAYGYTF
TRBJ1-1,15,TRBV7-9,CASSFGGQRSTEAFF
TRBJ1-2,15,TRBV12-3/TRBV12-4,CASSFSPEGIYGYTF
TRBJ2-2,14,TRBV7-2,CASSLAGGTGELFF
TRBJ2-3,16,TRBV7-9,CASSLTTSGYTDTQYF
TRBJ2-1,12,TRBV20-1,CSASHEINEQFF
TRBJ1-2,15,TRBV15,CATSREGRKNYGYTF
TRBJ2-1,14,TRBV7-2,CASSLGGTSREQFF
TRBJ1-2,14,TRBV7-9,CAANPRTGVYGYTF